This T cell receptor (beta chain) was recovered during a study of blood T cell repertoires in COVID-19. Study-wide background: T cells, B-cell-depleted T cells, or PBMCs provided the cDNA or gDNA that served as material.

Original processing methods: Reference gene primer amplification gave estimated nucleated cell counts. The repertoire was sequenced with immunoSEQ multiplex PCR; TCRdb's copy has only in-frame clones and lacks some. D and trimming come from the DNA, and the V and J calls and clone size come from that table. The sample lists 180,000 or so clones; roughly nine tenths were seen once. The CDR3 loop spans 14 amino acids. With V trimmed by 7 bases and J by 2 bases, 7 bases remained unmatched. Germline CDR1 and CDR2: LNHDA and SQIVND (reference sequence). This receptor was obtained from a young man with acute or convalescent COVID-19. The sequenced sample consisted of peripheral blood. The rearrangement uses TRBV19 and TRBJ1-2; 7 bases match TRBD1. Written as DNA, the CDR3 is TGTGCCAGTACCCTTTCGGACAGGAACTATGGCTACACCTTC. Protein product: CASTLSDRNYGYTF.